This passage covers 5 T cell receptor beta chains from one sample sequenced in a study of sequential checkpoint blockade in melanoma. Sequencing was performed with immunoSEQ multiplex PCR; in TCRdb, only in-frame clones are kept and a portion is missing. The table includes 8,000 to 10,000 clones, less than 25% detected once. Treatment noted: randomized to nivolumab then ipilimumab (arm A) or the reverse (arm B). Sequencing used tumor tissue (inferred from file names), obtained from a patient given nivolumab and ipilimumab in sequence. Every receptor here comes from a human donor with melanoma.

This clone was counted only a few times. V and J are TRBV9 and TRBJ2-7, with a weak D call TRBD1 (6 bases). The germline V gene encodes CDR1 SGDLS and CDR2 YYNGEE. V dropped 5 bases and J dropped 7 bases, with 19 bases sitting between them. The CDR3 length is 14 residues. The CDR3 here is CASSGRGLSGEQYF. The DNA of the CDR3 is TGTGCCAGCAGTGGCAGGGGCCTCTCCGGGGAGCAGTACTTC.

This sequence joins TRBV28 and TRBJ2-7; 10 bases fit TRBD2. The CDR3 loop spans 15 amino acids. The germline V gene encodes CDR1 MDHEN and CDR2 SYDVKM. The junction had 8 bases not matched to a gene; V was cut back by 2 bases and J by 7 bases. CDR3 coding DNA: TGTGCCAGCAGTTTAAGTAGCGGGAGGATAGGAGAGCAGTACTTC. Its translation is CASSLSSGRIGEQYF. Drawing the rest from reference TRBV28 and TRBJ2-7, the complete variable domain is DVKVTQSSRYLVKRTGEKVFLECVQDMDHENMFWYRQDPGLGLRLIYFSYDVKMKEKGDIPEGYSVSREKKERFSLILESASTNQTSMYLCASSLSSGRIGEQYFGPGTRLTVT.

This chain links TRBV2 with TRBJ2-7; D might be TRBD2 (6 bases). Germline assignment: CDR1 SNHLY and CDR2 FYNNEI. With 7 bases removed from V and 2 bases from J, the gap between germline ends came to 12 bases. The CDR3 contains 13 residues. Here the CDR3 reads CASTGGLTYEQYF. The CDR3 DNA reads as TGTGCCAGCACTGGGGGGTTAACCTACGAGCAGTACTTC.

This clone showed up just a few times. The V gene is TRBV5-1, the J gene TRBJ1-1; D call uncertain. Between the trimmed V and J ends, which lost 3 bases and 4 bases, there was a span of 16 bases. This CDR3 contains 15 residues. CDR1 SGHRS and CDR2 YFSETQ come from the germline V gene. The CDR3 protein is CASSWEEGGSTEAFF. For the CDR3, the DNA is TGCGCCAGCAGCTGGGAGGAGGGTGGTTCCACTGAAGCTTTCTTT.

This clone occurred once. The rearrangement uses TRBV28 and TRBJ2-7, with D maybe TRBD2 (5 bases). From germline, CDR1 is MDHEN and CDR2 SYDVKM. This CDR3 has 12 amino acids. Trimming left V 6 bases short and J 12 bases short, with 18 bases between. The CDR3: CASRPLSWEWYF. In DNA, the CDR3 is TGTGCCAGCAGGCCCCTCAGTTGGGAGTGGTACTTC.